The source of this TCR beta chain is a study of shared clonotypes between healthy human individuals. Study-level information: For every donor, three CD4 naive, three CD4 memory, two CD8 naive and one CD8 memory plates were used.

General study findings and limits: Unshared clonotypes carried lower generation probabilities than those common to all four donors.

CD45RO negativity and positive selection for CCR7 defined naive CD8 cells, a population that excluded terminally differentiated effector memory CD45RA+ cells. Caucasian adults residing in Nashville, Tennessee made up all the donors. This CDR3 has 14 residues. Between the trimmed V and J ends, which lost 3 bases and 4 bases, there was a span of 12 bases. CDR1 MNHEY and CDR2 SMNVEV come from the germline V gene (reference sequence). Details on this clone: Its antigen is still unknown.

Some clones are missing from TCRdb's copy, which holds only in-frame ones; the method was immunoSEQ multiplex PCR. The sample has about 680,000 clones; 92% are singletons. This chain joins TRBV27 and TRBJ1-2; D remains ambiguous. Sequencing was performed on naive CD8+ T cells sorted from blood. The sequence was obtained from a man aged 25-45 years in good health. DNA for the CDR3: TGTGCCAGCAGTTTTTACCAGGATTCCTATGGCTACACCTTC. It translates to CASSFYQDSYGYTF.